The T cell receptor (beta chain) under discussion was sequenced for a study of blood T cell repertoires in COVID-19. Original processing notes: It was from reference gene primer amplification that nucleated cell counts were estimated. Sequencing used immunoSEQ multiplex PCR; TCRdb keeps in-frame clones, though not all of them. V and J calls plus clone size are reproduced from that table; the DNA served to infer D and trimming. The table has 150,000 to 200,000 clones, about 88% seen once; the top ten hold 3.5% to 4.5%. The sample comprised peripheral blood. The receptor was derived from a human donor in a cohort sampled during active COVID-19.

CDR3: CASSLTGRGRETQYF. CDR3 bases: TGCGCCAGCAGCTTGACCGGCAGGGGAAGAGAGACCCAGTACTTC. This chain joins TRBV5-1 and TRBJ2-5; a possible D gene is TRBD1 (6 bases). Germline V lookup: CDR1 SGHRS, CDR2 YFSETQ. V was clipped by 1 base and J by 4 bases, with 14 bases between them. This CDR3 contains 15 residues.